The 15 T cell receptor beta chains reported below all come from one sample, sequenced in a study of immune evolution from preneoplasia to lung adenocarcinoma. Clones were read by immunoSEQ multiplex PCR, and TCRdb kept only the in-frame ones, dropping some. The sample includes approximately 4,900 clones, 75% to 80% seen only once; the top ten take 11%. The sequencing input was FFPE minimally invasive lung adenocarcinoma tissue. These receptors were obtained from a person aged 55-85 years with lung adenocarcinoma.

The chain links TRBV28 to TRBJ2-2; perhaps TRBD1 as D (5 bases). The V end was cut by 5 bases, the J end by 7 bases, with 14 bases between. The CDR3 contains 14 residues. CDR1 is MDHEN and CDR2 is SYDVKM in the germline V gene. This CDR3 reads CASSPPTGNGELFF. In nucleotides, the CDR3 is TGTGCCAGCAGTCCCCCTACAGGAAACGGGGAGCTGTTTTTT.

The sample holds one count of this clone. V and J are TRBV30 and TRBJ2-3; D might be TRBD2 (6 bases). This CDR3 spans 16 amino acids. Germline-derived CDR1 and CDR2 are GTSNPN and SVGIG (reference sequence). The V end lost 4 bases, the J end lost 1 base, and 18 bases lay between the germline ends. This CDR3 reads CAWTDAGTGGTDTQYF. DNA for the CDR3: TGTGCCTGGACTGACGCGGGGACGGGGGGCACAGATACGCAGTATTTT.

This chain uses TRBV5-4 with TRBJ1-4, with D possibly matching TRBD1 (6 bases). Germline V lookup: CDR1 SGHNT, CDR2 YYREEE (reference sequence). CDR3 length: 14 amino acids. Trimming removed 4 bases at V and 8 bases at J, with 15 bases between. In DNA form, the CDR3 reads TGTGCCAGCAGCCCTACAGGGAGAGGCGAAAAACTGTTTTTT. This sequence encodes CASSPTGRGEKLFF. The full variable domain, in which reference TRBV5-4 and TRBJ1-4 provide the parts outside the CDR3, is ETGVTQSPTHLIKTRGQQVTLRCSSQSGHNTVSWYQQALGQGPQFIFQYYREEENGRGNFPPRFSGLQFPNYSSELNVNALELDDSALYLCASSPTGRGEKLFFGSGTQLSVL.

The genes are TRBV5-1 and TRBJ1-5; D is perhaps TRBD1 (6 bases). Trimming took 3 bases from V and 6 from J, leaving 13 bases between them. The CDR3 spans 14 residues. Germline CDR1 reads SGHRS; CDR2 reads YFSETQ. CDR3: CASSSGVQGQPQHF. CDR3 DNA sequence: TGCGCCAGCAGCTCAGGGGTGCAGGGTCAGCCCCAGCATTTT.

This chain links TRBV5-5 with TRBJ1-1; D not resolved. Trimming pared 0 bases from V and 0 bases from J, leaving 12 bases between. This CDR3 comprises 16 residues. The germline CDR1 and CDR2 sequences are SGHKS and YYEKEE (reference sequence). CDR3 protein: CASSLAPLDVNTEAFF. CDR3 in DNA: TGTGCCAGCAGCTTGGCCCCCTTGGACGTGAACACTGAAGCTTTCTTT. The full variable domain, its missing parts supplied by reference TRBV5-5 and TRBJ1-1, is DAGVTQSPTHLIKTRGQQVTLRCSPISGHKSVSWYQQVLGQGPQFIFQYYEKEERGRGNFPDRFSARQFPNYSSELNVNALLLGDSALYLCASSLAPLDVNTEAFFGQGTRLTVV.

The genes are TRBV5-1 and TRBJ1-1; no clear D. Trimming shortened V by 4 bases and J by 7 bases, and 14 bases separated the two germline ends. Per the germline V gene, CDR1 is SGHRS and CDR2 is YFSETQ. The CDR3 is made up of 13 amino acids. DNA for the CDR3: TGCGCCAGCAGCCCCTGGACGGACCTTGAAGCTTTCTTT. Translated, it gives CASSPWTDLEAFF.

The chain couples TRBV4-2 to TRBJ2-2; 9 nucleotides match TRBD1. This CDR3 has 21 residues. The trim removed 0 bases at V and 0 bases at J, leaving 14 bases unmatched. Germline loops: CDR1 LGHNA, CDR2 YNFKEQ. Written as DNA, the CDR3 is TGTGCCAGCAGCCAAGACAGACTGGACAGGGGCCCACACGCGAACACCGGGGAGCTGTTTTTT. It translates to CASSQDRLDRGPHANTGELFF.

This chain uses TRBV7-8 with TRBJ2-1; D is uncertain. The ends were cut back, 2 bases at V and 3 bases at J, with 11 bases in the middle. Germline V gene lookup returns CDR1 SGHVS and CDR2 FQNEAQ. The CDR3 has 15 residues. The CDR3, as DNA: TGTGCCAGCAGCTTACTACAGTCGGACTACAATGAGCAGTTCTTC. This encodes CASSLLQSDYNEQFF.

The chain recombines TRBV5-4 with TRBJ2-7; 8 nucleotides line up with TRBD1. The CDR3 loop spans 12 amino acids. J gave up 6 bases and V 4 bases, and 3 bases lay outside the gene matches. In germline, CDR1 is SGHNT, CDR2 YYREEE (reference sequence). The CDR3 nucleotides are TGTGCCAGCAGCCAAGACAGGGGCGAGCAGTACTTC. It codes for CASSQDRGEQYF.

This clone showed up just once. CDR3 DNA: TGTGCCAGCAGCTCCTTGACAGGGAGAGAGACCCAGTACTTC. This gives the protein CASSSLTGRETQYF. This chain links TRBV5-4 with TRBJ2-5; the match to TRBD1 covers 7 bases. The CDR3 consists of 14 residues. The germline V gene has CDR1 SGHNT and CDR2 YYREEE (reference sequence). V shed 3 bases, J shed 4 bases, and the junction held 6 bases outside the gene matches.

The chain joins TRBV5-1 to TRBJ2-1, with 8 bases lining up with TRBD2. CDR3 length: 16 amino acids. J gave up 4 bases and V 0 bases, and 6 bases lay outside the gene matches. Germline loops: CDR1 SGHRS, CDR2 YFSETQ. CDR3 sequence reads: CASSLGAGALYNEQFF. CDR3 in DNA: TGCGCCAGCAGCTTGGGAGCGGGGGCTTTATACAATGAGCAGTTCTTC.

DNA for the CDR3: TGTGCCAGCAGTCTCCAGGGAATCTATCAGCCCCAGCATTTT. Protein sequence: CASSLQGIYQPQHF. J is TRBJ1-5 and V is TRBV2, with D perhaps TRBD1 (5 bases). Trimming took off 5 bases at V and 5 bases at J, with 13 bases between the two ends. Per the germline V gene, CDR1 is SNHLY and CDR2 is FYNNEI. This CDR3 is 14 amino acids long.

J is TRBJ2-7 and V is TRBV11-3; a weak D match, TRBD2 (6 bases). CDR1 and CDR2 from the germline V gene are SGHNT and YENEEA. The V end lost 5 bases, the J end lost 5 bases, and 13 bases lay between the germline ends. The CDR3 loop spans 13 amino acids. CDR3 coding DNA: TGTGCCAGCAGCCCGGGAGTTTTTAACGAGCAGTACTTC. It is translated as CASSPGVFNEQYF. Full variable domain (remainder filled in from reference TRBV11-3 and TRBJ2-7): EAGVVQSPRYKIIEKKQPVAFWCNPISGHNTLYWYLQNLGQGPELLIRYENEEAVDDSQLPKDRFSAERLKGVDSTLKIQPAELGDSAVYLCASSPGVFNEQYFGPGTRLTVT.

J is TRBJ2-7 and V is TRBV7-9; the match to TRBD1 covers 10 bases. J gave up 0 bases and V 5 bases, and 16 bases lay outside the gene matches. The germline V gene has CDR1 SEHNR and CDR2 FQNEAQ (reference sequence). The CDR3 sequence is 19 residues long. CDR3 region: CASSLGPGQGSRSSYEQYF. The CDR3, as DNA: TGTGCCAGCAGCCTAGGGCCGGGACAGGGGAGTAGAAGCTCCTACGAGCAGTACTTC.

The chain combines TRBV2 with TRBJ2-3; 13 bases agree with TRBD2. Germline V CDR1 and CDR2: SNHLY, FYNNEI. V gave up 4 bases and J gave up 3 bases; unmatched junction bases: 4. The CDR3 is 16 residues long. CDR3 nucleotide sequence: TGTGCCAGCAGTGGGACTAGCGGGGGATGGACAGATACGCAGTATTTT. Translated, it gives CASSGTSGGWTDTQYF.